The source of this TCR beta chain is a study of regulatory T cells in long-lasting Graves disease. iRepertoire HTBI primers and Arm-PCR of CDR3 regions built TCR beta libraries. Under the authors' procedure: Identification across samples found about 65 TRBV and around 15 TRBJ segments. TCRdb fed the multiplex PCR reads into MiXCR, producing one record per CDR3 protein. TCRdb's processing, not the study's, gives the V and J calls here. The data hold about 430,000 distinct CDR3 sequences, with 15% observed a single time. Sample time point: newly diagnosed GD, antithyroid drugs for less than 3 months. Making the TCR library involved RNA that had been extracted from PBMCs. This clonotype was seen a few times. The CDR3 is 14 amino acids. V was trimmed by 4 bases and J by 5 bases, leaving 14 bases between them. Separately, the same data were catalogued under a study of T cells in Graves' hyperthyroidism and ophthalmopathy. That report notes: Patients between 18 and 65 years old had hyperthyroidism, newly diagnosed and lasting under 2 months.

The receptor comes from a woman aged 40-49 years with Graves disease. Material: peripheral blood mononuclear cells (PBMCs), obtained at new diagnosis, from a patient treated with antithyroid drugs. The chain is built from TRBV12-3 or TRBV12-4 and TRBJ1-1; D ambiguous. CDR3 amino acids: CASSYPRRSTEAFF. CDR3 sequence (DNA): TGTGCCAGCAGTTACCCGAGACGGAGTACTGAAGCTTTCTTT.